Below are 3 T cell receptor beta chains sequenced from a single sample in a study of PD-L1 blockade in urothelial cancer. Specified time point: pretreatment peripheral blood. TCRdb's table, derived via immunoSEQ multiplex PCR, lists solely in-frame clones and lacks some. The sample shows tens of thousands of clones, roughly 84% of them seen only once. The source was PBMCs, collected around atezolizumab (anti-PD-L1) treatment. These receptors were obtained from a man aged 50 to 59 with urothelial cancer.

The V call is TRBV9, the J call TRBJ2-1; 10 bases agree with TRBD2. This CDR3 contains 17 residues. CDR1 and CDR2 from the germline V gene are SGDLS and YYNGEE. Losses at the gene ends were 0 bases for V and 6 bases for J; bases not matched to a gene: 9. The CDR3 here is CASSVGSGASGSNEQFF. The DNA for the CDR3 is TGTGCCAGCAGCGTAGGAAGTGGGGCTAGCGGGAGCAATGAGCAGTTCTTC.

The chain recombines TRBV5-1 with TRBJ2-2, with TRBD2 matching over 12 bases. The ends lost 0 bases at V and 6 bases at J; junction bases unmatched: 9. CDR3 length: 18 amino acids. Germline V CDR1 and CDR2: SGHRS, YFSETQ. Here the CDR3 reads CASSLEVGLAGLAGELFF. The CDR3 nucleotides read TGCGCCAGCAGCTTGGAGGTAGGACTAGCGGGATTGGCCGGGGAGCTGTTTTTT.

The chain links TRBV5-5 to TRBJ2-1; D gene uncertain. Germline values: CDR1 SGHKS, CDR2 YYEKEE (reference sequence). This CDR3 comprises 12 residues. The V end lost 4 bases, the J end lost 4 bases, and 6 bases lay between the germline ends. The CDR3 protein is CASSINYNEQFF. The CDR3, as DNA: TGTGCCAGCAGCATCAATTACAATGAGCAGTTCTTC.